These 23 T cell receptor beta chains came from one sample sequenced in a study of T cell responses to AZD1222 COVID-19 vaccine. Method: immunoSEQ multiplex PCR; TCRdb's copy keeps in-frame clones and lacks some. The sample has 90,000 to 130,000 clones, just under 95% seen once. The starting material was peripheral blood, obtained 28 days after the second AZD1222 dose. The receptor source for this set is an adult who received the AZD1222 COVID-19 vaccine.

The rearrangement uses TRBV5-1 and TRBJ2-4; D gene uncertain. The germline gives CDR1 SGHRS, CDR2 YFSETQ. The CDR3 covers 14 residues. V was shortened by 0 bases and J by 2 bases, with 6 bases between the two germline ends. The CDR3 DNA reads TGCGCCAGCAGCTTGGGAGGTCCCAAAAACATTCAGTACTTC. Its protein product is CASSLGGPKNIQYF.

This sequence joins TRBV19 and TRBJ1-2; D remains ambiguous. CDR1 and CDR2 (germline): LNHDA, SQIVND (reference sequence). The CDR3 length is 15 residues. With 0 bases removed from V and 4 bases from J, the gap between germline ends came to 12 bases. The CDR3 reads CASSIDPGRTYGYTF. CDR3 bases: TGTGCCAGTAGTATAGATCCGGGCAGAACCTATGGCTACACCTTC. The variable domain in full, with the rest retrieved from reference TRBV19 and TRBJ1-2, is DGGITQSPKYLFRKEGQNVTLSCEQNLNHDAMYWYRQDPGQGLRLIYYSQIVNDFQKGDIAEGYSVSREKKESFPLTVTSAQKNPTAFYLCASSIDPGRTYGYTFGSGTRLTVV.

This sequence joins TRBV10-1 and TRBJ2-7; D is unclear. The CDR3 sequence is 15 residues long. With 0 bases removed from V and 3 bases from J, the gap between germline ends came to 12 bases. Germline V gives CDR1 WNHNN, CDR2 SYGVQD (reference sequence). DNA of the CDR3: TGCGCCAGCAGTGAGTCGGGTGAATGGCTCTACGAGCAGTACTTC. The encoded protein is CASSESGEWLYEQYF.

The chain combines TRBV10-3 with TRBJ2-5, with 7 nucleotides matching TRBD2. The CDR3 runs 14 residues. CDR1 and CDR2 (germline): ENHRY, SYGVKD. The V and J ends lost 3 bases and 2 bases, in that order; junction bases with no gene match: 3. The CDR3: CAISERGEQETQYF. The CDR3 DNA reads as TGTGCCATCAGTGAACGGGGGGAACAAGAGACCCAGTACTTC.

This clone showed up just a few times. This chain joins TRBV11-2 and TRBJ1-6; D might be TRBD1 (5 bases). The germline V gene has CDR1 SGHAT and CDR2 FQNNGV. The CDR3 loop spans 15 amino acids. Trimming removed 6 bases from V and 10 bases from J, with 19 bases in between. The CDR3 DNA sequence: TGTGCCAGCAGTTGGCAGGGTAGTAGGGAATCACCCCTCCACTTT. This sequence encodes CASSWQGSRESPLHF.

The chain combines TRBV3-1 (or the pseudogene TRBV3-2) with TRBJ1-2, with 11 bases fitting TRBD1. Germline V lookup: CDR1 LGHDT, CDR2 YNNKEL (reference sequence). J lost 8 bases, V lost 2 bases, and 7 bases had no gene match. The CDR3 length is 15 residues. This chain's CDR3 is CASSQQGQGVEGYTF. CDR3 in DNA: TGTGCCAGCAGCCAACAGGGACAGGGGGTGGAAGGCTACACCTTC.

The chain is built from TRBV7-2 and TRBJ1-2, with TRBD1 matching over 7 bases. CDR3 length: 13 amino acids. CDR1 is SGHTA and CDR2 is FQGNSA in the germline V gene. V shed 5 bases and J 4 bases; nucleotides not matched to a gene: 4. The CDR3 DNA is TGTGCCAGCAGCATTCGGGACAGCTATGGCTACACCTTC. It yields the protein CASSIRDSYGYTF. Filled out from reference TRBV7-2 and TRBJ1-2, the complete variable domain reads GAGVSQSPSNKVTEKGKDVELRCDPISGHTALYWYRQSLGQGLEFLIYFQGNSAPDKSGLPSDRFSAERTGGSVSTLTIQRTQQEDSAVYLCASSIRDSYGYTFGSGTRLTVV.

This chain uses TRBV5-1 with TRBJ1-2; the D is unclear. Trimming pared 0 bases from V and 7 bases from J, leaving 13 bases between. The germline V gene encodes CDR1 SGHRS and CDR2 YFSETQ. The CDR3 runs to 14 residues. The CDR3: CASSLDGDMGGYTF. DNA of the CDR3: TGCGCCAGCAGCTTGGATGGGGATATGGGTGGCTACACCTTC.

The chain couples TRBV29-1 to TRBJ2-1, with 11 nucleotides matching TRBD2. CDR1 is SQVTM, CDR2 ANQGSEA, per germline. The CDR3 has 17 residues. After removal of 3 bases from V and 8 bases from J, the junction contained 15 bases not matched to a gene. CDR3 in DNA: TGCAGCGTTGAGAATTTTGGGTTAGCGGGGGGGCCGGATGAGCAGTTCTTC. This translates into CSVENFGLAGGPDEQFF.

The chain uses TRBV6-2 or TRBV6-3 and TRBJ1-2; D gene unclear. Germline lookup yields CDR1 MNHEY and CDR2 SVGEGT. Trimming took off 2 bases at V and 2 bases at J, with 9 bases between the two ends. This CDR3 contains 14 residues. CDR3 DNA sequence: TGTGCCAGCAGTTACAACAATTGGAACTATGGCTACACCTTC. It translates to CASSYNNWNYGYTF.

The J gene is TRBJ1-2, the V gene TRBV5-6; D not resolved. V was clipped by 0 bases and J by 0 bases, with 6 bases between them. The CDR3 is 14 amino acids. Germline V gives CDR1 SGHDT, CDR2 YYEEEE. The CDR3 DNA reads TGTGCCAGCAGCTTGGTTGACACTAACTATGGCTACACCTTC. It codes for CASSLVDTNYGYTF.

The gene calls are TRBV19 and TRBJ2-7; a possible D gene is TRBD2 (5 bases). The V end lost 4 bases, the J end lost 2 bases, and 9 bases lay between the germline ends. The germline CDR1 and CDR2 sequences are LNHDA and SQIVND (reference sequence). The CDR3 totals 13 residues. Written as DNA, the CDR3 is TGTGCCAGTAGTACCGCGGGCCCCTACGAGCAGTACTTC. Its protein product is CASSTAGPYEQYF.

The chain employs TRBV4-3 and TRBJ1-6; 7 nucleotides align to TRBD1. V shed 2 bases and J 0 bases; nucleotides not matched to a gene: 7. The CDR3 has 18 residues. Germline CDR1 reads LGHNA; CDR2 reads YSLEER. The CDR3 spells CASSQIETGSSYNSPLHF. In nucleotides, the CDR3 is TGCGCCAGCAGCCAAATTGAGACAGGGAGCTCCTATAATTCACCCCTCCACTTT.

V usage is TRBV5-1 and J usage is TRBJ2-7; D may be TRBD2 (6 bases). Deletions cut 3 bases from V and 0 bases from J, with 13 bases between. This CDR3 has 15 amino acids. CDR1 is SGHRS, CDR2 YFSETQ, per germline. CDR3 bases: TGCGCCAGCAGCTCCACTAGCAGCCTCTCCTACGAGCAGTACTTC. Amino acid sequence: CASSSTSSLSYEQYF. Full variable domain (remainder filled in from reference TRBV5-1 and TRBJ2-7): KAGVTQTPRYLIKTRGQQVTLSCSPISGHRSVSWYQQTPGQGLQFLFEYFSETQRNKGNFPGRFSGRQFSNSRSEMNVSTLELGDSALYLCASSSTSSLSYEQYFGPGTRLTVT.

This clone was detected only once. CDR3 in DNA: TGTGCCAGCAGCCAAGATCCCCAGGCAGCCCCACCTCCGTACTTC. This codes for CASSQDPQAAPPPYF. The chain couples TRBV4-2 to TRBJ2-4; D not resolved. The length of the CDR3 is 15 residues. Trimming stripped 0 bases from V and 15 bases from J, with 21 bases between. CDR1 is LGHNA, CDR2 YNFKEQ, per germline.

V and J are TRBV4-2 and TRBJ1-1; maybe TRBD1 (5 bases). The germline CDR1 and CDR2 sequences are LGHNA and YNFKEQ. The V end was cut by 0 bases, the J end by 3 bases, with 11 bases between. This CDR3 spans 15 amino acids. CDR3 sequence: CASSQEGPTDTEAFF. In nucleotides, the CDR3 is TGTGCCAGCAGCCAAGAGGGGCCTACGGACACTGAAGCTTTCTTT.

The CDR3 region is CAISESNYEQYF. The CDR3 region has the DNA TGTGCCATCAGTGAGTCCAACTACGAGCAGTACTTC. J is TRBJ2-7 and V is TRBV10-3; D is unresolved. Trimming removed 0 bases from V and 3 bases from J, with 3 bases in between. The CDR3 totals 12 residues. CDR1 and CDR2 from the germline V gene are ENHRY and SYGVKD.

CDR3 in amino acids: CASSVLTAGSTDTQYF. CDR3 bases: TGCGCCAGCAGCGTCCTGACTGCCGGAAGCACAGATACGCAGTATTTT. V and J are TRBV5-1 and TRBJ2-3; D uncertain. Trimming left V 4 bases short and J 0 bases short, with 15 bases between. CDR3 size: 16 residues. Germline lookup yields CDR1 SGHRS and CDR2 YFSETQ.

CDR3 residues: CASSLSTGANTF. DNA of the CDR3: TGCGCCAGCAGCTTGTCGACAGGGGCTAACACCTTC. This rearrangement joins TRBV5-1 to TRBJ1-2; 8 nucleotides agree with TRBD1. J was trimmed by 12 bases and V by 1 base; bases with no gene match: 5. Germline V gene lookup returns CDR1 SGHRS and CDR2 YFSETQ. The CDR3 runs to 12 residues.

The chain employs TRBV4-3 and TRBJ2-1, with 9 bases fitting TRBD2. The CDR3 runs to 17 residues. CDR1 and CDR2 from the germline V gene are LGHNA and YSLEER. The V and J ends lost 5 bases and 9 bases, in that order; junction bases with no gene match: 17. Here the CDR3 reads CASSTQWSSGGSGEQFF. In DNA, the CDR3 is TGCGCCAGCAGCACTCAGTGGAGTAGCGGGGGTAGTGGTGAGCAGTTCTTC.

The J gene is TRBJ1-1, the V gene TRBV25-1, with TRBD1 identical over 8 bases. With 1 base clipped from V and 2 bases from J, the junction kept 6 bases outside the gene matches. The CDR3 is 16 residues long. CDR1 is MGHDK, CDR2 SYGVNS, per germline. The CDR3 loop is CASSEWSGTGNTEAFF. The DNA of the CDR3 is TGTGCCAGCAGTGAATGGTCAGGGACAGGAAACACTGAAGCTTTCTTT.

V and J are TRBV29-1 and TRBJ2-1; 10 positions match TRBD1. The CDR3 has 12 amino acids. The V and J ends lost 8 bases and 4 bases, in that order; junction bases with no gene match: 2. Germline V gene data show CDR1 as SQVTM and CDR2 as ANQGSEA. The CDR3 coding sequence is TGCAGCCAGGGACAGGGGTACAATGAGCAGTTCTTC. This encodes CSQGQGYNEQFF.

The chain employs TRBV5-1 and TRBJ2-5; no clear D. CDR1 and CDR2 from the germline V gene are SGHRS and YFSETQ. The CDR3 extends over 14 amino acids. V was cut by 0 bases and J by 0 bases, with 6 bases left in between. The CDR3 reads CASSLDGNQETQYF. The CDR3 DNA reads TGCGCCAGCAGCTTGGATGGGAACCAAGAGACCCAGTACTTC.